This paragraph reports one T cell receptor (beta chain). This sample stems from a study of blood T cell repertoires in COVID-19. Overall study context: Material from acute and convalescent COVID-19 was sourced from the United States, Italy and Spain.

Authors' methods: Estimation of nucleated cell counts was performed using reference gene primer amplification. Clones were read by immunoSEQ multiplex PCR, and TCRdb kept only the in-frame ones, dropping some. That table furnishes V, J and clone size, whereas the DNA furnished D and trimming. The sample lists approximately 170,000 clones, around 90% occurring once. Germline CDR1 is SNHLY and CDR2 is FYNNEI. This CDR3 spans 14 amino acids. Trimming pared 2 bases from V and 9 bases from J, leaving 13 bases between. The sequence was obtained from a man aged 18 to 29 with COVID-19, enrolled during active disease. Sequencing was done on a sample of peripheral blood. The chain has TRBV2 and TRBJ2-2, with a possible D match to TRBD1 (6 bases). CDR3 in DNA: TGTGCCAGCAGTGAATATCAAGGGGGTAGGGAGCTGTTTTTT. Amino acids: CASSEYQGGRELFF.